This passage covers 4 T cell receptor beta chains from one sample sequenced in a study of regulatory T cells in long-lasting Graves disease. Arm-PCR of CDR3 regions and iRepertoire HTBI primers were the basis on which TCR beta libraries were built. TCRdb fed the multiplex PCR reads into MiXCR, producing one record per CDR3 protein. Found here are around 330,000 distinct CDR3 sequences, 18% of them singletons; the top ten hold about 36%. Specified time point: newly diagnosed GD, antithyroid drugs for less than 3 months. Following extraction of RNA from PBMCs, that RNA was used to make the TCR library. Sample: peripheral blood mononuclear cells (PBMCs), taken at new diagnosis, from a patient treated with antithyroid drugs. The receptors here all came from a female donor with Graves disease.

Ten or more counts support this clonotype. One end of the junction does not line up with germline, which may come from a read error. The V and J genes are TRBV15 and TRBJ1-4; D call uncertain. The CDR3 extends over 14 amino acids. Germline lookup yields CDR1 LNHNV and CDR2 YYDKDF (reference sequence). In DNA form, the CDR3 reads TGTGCCACCAGCGGAGAAAGGATTAATGAAAAACTGTTTTTT. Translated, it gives CATSGERINEKLFF.

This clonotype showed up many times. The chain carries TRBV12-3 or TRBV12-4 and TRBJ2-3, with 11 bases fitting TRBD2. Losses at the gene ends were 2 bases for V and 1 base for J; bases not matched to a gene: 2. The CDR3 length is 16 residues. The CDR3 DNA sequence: TGTGCCAGCAGTTTAAGGGGACTAGCGGGCACAGATACGCAGTATTTT. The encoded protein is CASSLRGLAGTDTQYF.

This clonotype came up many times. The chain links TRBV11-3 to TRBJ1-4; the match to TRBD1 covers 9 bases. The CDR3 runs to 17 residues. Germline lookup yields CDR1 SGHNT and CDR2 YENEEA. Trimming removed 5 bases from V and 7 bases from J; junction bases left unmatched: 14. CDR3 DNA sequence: TGTGCCAGCAGCGACCCGACAGGGGGTCCCGTTAGTGAAAAACTGTTTTTT. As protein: CASSDPTGGPVSEKLFF.

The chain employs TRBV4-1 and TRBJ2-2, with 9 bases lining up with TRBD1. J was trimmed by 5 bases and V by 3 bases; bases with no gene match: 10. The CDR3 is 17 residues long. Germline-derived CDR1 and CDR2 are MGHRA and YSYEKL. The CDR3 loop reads CASSHDETGGRTGELFF. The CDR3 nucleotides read TGCGCCAGCAGCCATGATGAGACAGGGGGGAGAACCGGGGAGCTGTTTTTT.